Below, 16 T cell receptor beta chains from the same sample are listed, as sequenced in a study of blood T cell repertoires in COVID-19 (dated by TCRdb to the early 2020s). Library preparation used the immunoSEQ multiplex PCR assay. In TCRdb, the immuneACCESS table is reduced to in-frame sequences with V and J assigned. These tables do not hold every clone; where another copy was compared, an unresolved V gene accounts for under half, and the others remain unexplained. This sample lists 150,000 to 200,000 clones; 80% were detected once. Jointly, the top ten make up 5% to 6% of the sample. The sample was PBMCs or T cells enriched from blood (not recorded which). All receptors derive from a man between 35 and 55 years old who had recovered from COVID-19.

The chain is built from TRBV11-2 and TRBJ2-3; weak D call: TRBD1 (5 bases). The germline V and J ends were trimmed by 2 bases and 3 bases, with 15 bases remaining between them. This CDR3 spans 16 amino acids. The germline V gene has CDR1 SGHAT and CDR2 FQNNGV. The CDR3 DNA follows: TGTGCCAGCAGCTTACAGGGCCACGGCCTTACAGATACGCAGTATTTT. Translated: CASSLQGHGLTDTQYF.

The chain has TRBV14 and TRBJ2-3; D perhaps matches TRBD2 (5 bases). Trimming pared 5 bases from V and 6 bases from J, leaving 18 bases between. Per the germline V gene, CDR1 is SGHDN and CDR2 is FVKESK. CDR3 length: 15 amino acids. The CDR3 region has the DNA TGTGCCAGCAGCTCCCGCGAGGGCGCCGGGGATACGCAGTATTTT. It encodes CASSSREGAGDTQYF.

This chain links TRBV15 with TRBJ2-3, with 8 bases that match TRBD2. Germline CDR1 LNHNV, CDR2 YYDKDF (reference sequence). Trimming removed 5 bases from V and 3 bases from J; junction bases left unmatched: 10. There are 16 residues in the CDR3. This CDR3 reads CATSRRGSGATDTQYF. CDR3 bases: TGTGCCACCAGCCGTCGAGGTAGCGGGGCAACAGATACGCAGTATTTT.

The rearrangement uses TRBV5-8 and TRBJ1-2; 10 nucleotides match TRBD1. Germline V gives CDR1 SGHTS, CDR2 YDEGEE. After removal of 3 bases from V and 4 bases from J, the junction contained 6 bases not matched to a gene. The CDR3 is made up of 15 amino acids. Here the CDR3 reads CASSSGQGTSYGYTF. The CDR3 bases are TGTGCCAGCAGCTCGGGACAGGGGACATCCTATGGCTACACCTTC.

Comments on this clone: Distinct nucleotide sequences in the sample also encode this CDR3. The chain joins TRBV7-8 to TRBJ2-7; possibly TRBD1 for D (5 bases). The CDR3 loop spans 15 amino acids. The germline CDR1 and CDR2 sequences are SGHVS and FQNEAQ. Trimming left V 5 bases short and J 1 base short, with 15 bases between. CDR3 nucleotides: TGTGCCAGCAGCCTTCACCAGGGTCCTTCCTACGAGCAGTACTTC. Its protein is CASSLHQGPSYEQYF.

The rearrangement joins TRBV7-2 to TRBJ1-2, with D possibly matching TRBD1 (5 bases). The CDR3 runs 15 residues. Trimming cost V 2 bases and J 6 bases, with 16 bases left between them. Germline CDR1 is SGHTA and CDR2 is FQGNSA. CDR3 sequence: CASSLIPGGADGYTF. In DNA form, the CDR3 reads TGTGCCAGCAGCTTAATCCCGGGCGGGGCTGATGGCTACACCTTC.

The rearrangement uses TRBV28 and TRBJ1-1; TRBD1 matches at 8 bases. The CDR3 is 14 residues long. V was pared by 6 bases and J by 3 bases, with 6 bases of the junction left unmatched. CDR1 MDHEN and CDR2 SYDVKM come from the germline V gene. CDR3 amino acids: CASRPDRGYTEAFF. The CDR3, as DNA: TGTGCCAGCAGGCCAGACAGGGGCTACACTGAAGCTTTCTTT.

The V call is TRBV10-1, the J call TRBJ2-2, with D possibly being TRBD1 (5 bases). Germline V gives CDR1 WNHNN, CDR2 SYGVQD (reference sequence). This CDR3 spans 15 amino acids. V was cut by 0 bases and J by 6 bases, with 11 bases left in between. CDR3 coding DNA: TGCGCCAGCAGTGAGTCGAACAGGAATGCCGGGGAGCTGTTTTTT. This encodes CASSESNRNAGELFF.

The V gene is TRBV6-5, the J gene TRBJ1-1; 7 bases agree with TRBD1. The CDR3 extends over 14 amino acids. V shed 6 bases and J 0 bases; nucleotides not matched to a gene: 4. The germline gives CDR1 MNHEY, CDR2 SVGAGI. This CDR3 reads CASSGDSLNTEAFF. The CDR3, as DNA: TGTGCCAGCAGCGGGGACAGCCTGAACACTGAAGCTTTCTTT.

The chain has TRBV15 and TRBJ2-1, with D hard to call. The CDR3 is 13 residues long. Germline V gives CDR1 LNHNV, CDR2 YYDKDF (reference sequence). The V end lost 0 bases, the J end lost 7 bases, and 7 bases lay between the germline ends. Here the CDR3 DNA reads TGTGCCACCAGCAGAGATGGCAAAAATGAGCAGTTCTTC. Its translation: CATSRDGKNEQFF.

This clone was detected ten times or more. The chain uses TRBV5-1 and TRBJ1-6; D is possibly TRBD1 (6 bases). The CDR3 spans 15 residues. V dropped 0 bases and J dropped 8 bases, with 12 bases sitting between them. Germline assignment: CDR1 SGHRS and CDR2 YFSETQ. DNA for the CDR3: TGCGCCAGCAGCTTGGAGGGGGAAAGTTATTCACCCCTCCACTTT. Translation: CASSLEGESYSPLHF.

This chain connects TRBV4-2 to TRBJ1-1; D is ambiguous. The CDR3 runs 14 residues. The ends were cut back, 1 base at V and 1 base at J, with 7 bases in the middle. From germline, CDR1 is LGHNA and CDR2 YNFKEQ. CDR3 in DNA: TGTGCCAGCAGCCAAGTCCCAGAGAACACTGAAGCTTTCTTT. It is translated as CASSQVPENTEAFF.

This clone was seen repeatedly, ten times or more. The chain is built from TRBV6-5 and TRBJ1-1; weak D call: TRBD1 (6 bases). The V end was cut by 6 bases, the J end by 8 bases, with 19 bases between. The CDR3 covers 14 residues. CDR1 and CDR2 (germline): MNHEY, SVGAGI. CDR3 region: CASSSPTPGQEAFF. In DNA form, the CDR3 reads TGTGCCAGCAGCTCACCAACTCCGGGACAAGAAGCTTTCTTT.

The chain employs TRBV6-2 or TRBV6-3 and TRBJ2-2, with 8 bases matching TRBD1. This CDR3 region has 15 residues. Unmatched junction bases numbered 4, after V lost 2 bases and J lost 5 bases. Germline CDR1 is MNHEY and CDR2 is SVGEGT. CDR3 coding DNA: TGTGCCAGCAGTTACACGACAGGGGAAACCGGGGAGCTGTTTTTT. Protein: CASSYTTGETGELFF.

The chain links TRBV7-9 to TRBJ1-5, with D perhaps TRBD1 (5 bases). V dropped 5 bases and J dropped 7 bases, with 12 bases sitting between them. This CDR3 is 13 amino acids long. Germline loops: CDR1 SEHNR, CDR2 FQNEAQ (reference sequence). CDR3 protein: CASSGSRGQPQHF. The CDR3 DNA sequence: TGTGCCAGCAGCGGAAGTCGGGGGCAGCCCCAGCATTTT.

This clone was seen only once. V and J are TRBV15 and TRBJ1-1; a weak D match, TRBD1 (5 bases). The CDR3 totals 13 residues. Germline CDR1 is LNHNV and CDR2 is YYDKDF (reference sequence). Trimming removed 3 bases at V and 5 bases at J, with 10 bases between. CDR3 bases: TGTGCCACCAGCAGTCAGGGCGTTACTGAAGCTTTCTTT. It specifies CATSSQGVTEAFF.